Presented here are 6 T cell receptor beta chains from one specimen sequenced in a study of beta chain features in type 1 diabetes. Findings and caveats of the study: All four CD4+ subsets from Type 1 diabetes patients carried moderately but significantly shorter TCRB CDR3s.

The whole isolated RNA underwent reverse transcription, so sequencing captured expressed TCRB transcripts. Repertoires were generated with immunoSEQ multiplex PCR, while TCRdb's copy carries only in-frame clones and drops some. The data show a few hundred thousand clones, roughly 17% seen once. Antigen specificity for these receptors is unknown. Sample: naive CD4+ T cells from blood. Receptors originate from a man in his thirties or forties with type 1 diabetes.

This chain links TRBV29-1 with TRBJ2-7, with 8 positions matching TRBD1. The germline V gene has CDR1 SQVTM and CDR2 ANQGSEA. The CDR3 consists of 13 residues. The ends lost 2 bases at V and 3 bases at J; junction bases unmatched: 3. The CDR3 spells CSVEPDRGYEQYF. DNA of the CDR3: TGCAGCGTTGAACCCGACAGGGGCTACGAGCAGTACTTC.

This clone has just a few counts. The chain links TRBV14 to TRBJ2-3, with D perhaps TRBD1 or TRBD2 (5 bases each). Germline CDR1 SGHDN, CDR2 FVKESK. The CDR3 runs 14 residues. V lost 2 bases and J lost 10, with 16 bases in between. The CDR3 DNA reads as TGTGCCAGCAGCCAAACGACGTGGCAGGGAGCGCAGTATTTT. Protein sequence: CASSQTTWQGAQYF.

The chain recombines TRBV29-1 with TRBJ1-1, with 8 bases that match TRBD1. The CDR3 is made up of 14 amino acids. V shed 7 bases, J shed 0 bases, and the junction held 7 bases outside the gene matches. Germline CDR1 and CDR2: SQVTM and ANQGSEA. The CDR3 is CSADRGVMNTEAFF. The CDR3 coding sequence is TGCAGCGCTGACAGGGGCGTTATGAACACTGAAGCTTTCTTT.

The chain has TRBV7-9 and TRBJ1-4, with unresolved D. Germline-derived CDR1 and CDR2 are SEHNR and FQNEAQ (reference sequence). The CDR3 is 15 residues long. Trimming cost V 0 bases and J 1 base, with 6 bases left between them. The CDR3 here is CASSLAVLTNEKLFF. The CDR3 bases are TGTGCCAGCAGCTTAGCAGTCCTAACTAATGAAAAACTGTTTTTT.

The chain is built from TRBV4-1 and TRBJ2-7; D tentatively fits TRBD1 or TRBD2 (5 bases each). The ends were cut back, 1 base at V and 6 bases at J, with 16 bases in the middle. This CDR3 region has 15 residues. CDR1 is MGHRA and CDR2 is YSYEKL in the germline V gene. CDR3 in amino acids: CASSQGQTFGGEQYF. DNA of the CDR3: TGCGCCAGCAGCCAAGGACAGACCTTTGGGGGCGAGCAGTACTTC.

This clone occurred once. J is TRBJ2-7 and V is TRBV2; D may be TRBD1 (6 bases). Germline CDR1 is SNHLY and CDR2 is FYNNEI. The CDR3 has 14 amino acids. V gave up 7 bases and J gave up 0 bases, with 13 bases separating them. The DNA for the CDR3 is TGTGCCAGCACCGTACAGGGCCTCTCCTACGAGCAGTACTTC. Its protein product is CASTVQGLSYEQYF.